Shown below are 25 T cell receptor beta chains from a single sample sequenced in a study of T cell clonality in common variable immunodeficiency (dated by TCRdb to 2013 to 2016). For these TCRs, the target antigens are not known. Broader findings and caveats from the paper: Reportedly, TCRbeta sequences from CVID had fewer deletions and N-nucleotide insertions, and highly modified clones with 13 or more V deletions were absent from CVID.

Preparation of the library involved the immunoSEQ multiplex PCR assay. Drawn from immuneACCESS, this table holds only the in-frame rearrangements with V and J called that TCRdb kept. Clones are partly lost; checked studies trace under half to an unresolved V gene and leave the rest unexplained. The table puts about 9,200 clones in this sample, none counted just once. More than 3.5% of the sample goes to the ten largest clones. Sample: peripheral blood mononuclear cells. The receptors were sampled from a human donor with common variable immunodeficiency.

In this sample, this clone turned up many times. The CDR3 end lies 3 residues beyond the end of the read and is filled in from the germline J gene. J is TRBJ1-3 and V is TRBV19; 7 bases line up with TRBD1. Losses at the gene ends were 10 bases for V and 3 bases for J; bases not matched to a gene: 6. The CDR3 consists of 13 residues. Germline V gives CDR1 LNHDA, CDR2 SQIVND (reference sequence). The CDR3: CATQGVDGNTIYF. Incomplete CDR3 DNA: TGTGCCACGCAGGGGGTTGATGGAAACACC.

This clone was seen repeatedly, ten times or more. The read ends 3 residues before the CDR3 terminus; that terminus is restored from the germline J gene. The J gene is TRBJ1-5, the V gene TRBV19; TRBD1 matches 8 bases. Trimming removed 9 bases from V and 0 bases from J; junction bases left unmatched: 10. The CDR3 covers 16 residues. Germline values: CDR1 LNHDA, CDR2 SQIVND (reference sequence). The CDR3 bases that were read are TGTGCCAGCAAACACCGGGACAGGTATAGCAATCAGCCC. Translation gives CASKHRDRYSNQP. The CDR3, in full, reads CASKHRDRYSNQPQHF.

This clone was seen many times. The read terminates 3 residues ahead of where the CDR3 ends, so the germline J gene completes it. V is TRBV12-3 or TRBV12-4 and J is TRBJ1-4; possibly TRBD1 for D (6 bases). This CDR3 has 16 amino acids. Trimming pared 5 bases from V and 4 bases from J, leaving 17 bases between. The CDR3 reads CASSPLGHTINEKLFF. CDR3 DNA (partial): TGTGCCAGCAGTCCCTTGGGACACACGATTAATGAAAAA.

In its sample, this clone is medium-sized. With the read ending 3 residues before the CDR3 end, the germline J gene is used to fill in that end. This rearrangement joins TRBV28 to TRBJ2-7, with a possible D match to TRBD1 (5 bases). Germline values: CDR1 MDHEN, CDR2 SYDVKM. The CDR3 is made up of 15 amino acids. V lost 5 bases and J 1 base, leaving 15 bases between the germline ends. Partial CDR3 DNA: TGTGCCAGCAGTCGAGCCGTGGCAGGGTCCTACGAG. Protein: CASSRAVAGSYE. The whole CDR3 protein is CASSRAVAGSYEQYF.

In this sample, this clone turned up many times. The read finishes 3 residues shy of the CDR3 end, and the germline J gene is used to complete it. The gene calls are TRBV5-4 and TRBJ2-7, with no clear D. CDR1 is SGHNT and CDR2 is YYREEE in the germline V gene (reference sequence). V was clipped by 6 bases and J by 1 base, with 17 bases between them. CDR3 length: 15 residues. CDR3 amino acids: CASTTWQETSYEQYF. The CDR3 bases that were read are TGTGCCAGCACCACATGGCAGGAGACGTCCTACGAG.

This clone was recorded at least ten times. The read halts 3 residues ahead of the CDR3 end, with the missing end drawn from the germline J gene. This chain connects TRBV5-1 to TRBJ2-2; perhaps TRBD1 as D (6 bases). This CDR3 contains 15 residues. Trimming stripped 3 bases from V and 4 bases from J, with 13 bases between. Germline lookup yields CDR1 SGHRS and CDR2 YFSETQ. This chain's CDR3 is CASSYRVRATGELFF. The covered CDR3 bases are TGCGCCAGCAGCTACAGGGTTAGAGCCACCGGGGAG.

This clone was recorded many times. The read terminates 3 residues before the CDR3 end, so the remaining end is supplied by the germline J gene. The J gene is TRBJ1-5, the V gene TRBV5-6; TRBD1 matches 8 bases. V dropped 4 bases and J dropped 4; count of bases not matched to a gene: 4. Germline assignment: CDR1 SGHDT and CDR2 YYEEEE. This CDR3 comprises 14 residues. CDR3 residues: CASSRTGSNQPQHF. The part of the CDR3 DNA that was read is TGTGCCAGCAGCAGGACAGGGAGTAATCAGCCC.

The table lists this clone with many counts. The missing CDR3 end, 3 residues past where the read stops, is filled in from the germline J gene. The genes are TRBV19 and TRBJ2-1; 8 bases line up with TRBD2. The CDR3 consists of 17 residues. Germline assignment: CDR1 LNHDA and CDR2 SQIVND (reference sequence). With 5 bases clipped from V and 5 bases from J, the junction kept 14 bases outside the gene matches. The covered CDR3 bases are TGTGCCAGTAGTTGGGGGTATTCAGCGGGGGCCCACAATGAG. Protein: CASSWGYSAGAHNE. The full-length CDR3 reads as CASSWGYSAGAHNEQFF.

By frequency in the sample, this clone is medium-sized. The read ends 3 residues shy of where the CDR3 ends; the end is completed using the germline J gene. The chain uses TRBV2 and TRBJ1-1; D ambiguous. The CDR3 length is 14 residues. CDR1 is SNHLY, CDR2 FYNNEI, per germline. The CDR3 protein is CASSGFPGEGQAFF. The part of the CDR3 DNA that was read is TGTGCCAGCAGTGGATTCCCCGGGGAGGGCCAA.

This clone was counted many times. The read falls 3 residues short of the CDR3 end, and the missing part is taken from the germline J gene. The V and J genes are TRBV5-1 and TRBJ2-2; 7 bases map to TRBD2. CDR3 length: 15 amino acids. After removal of 4 bases from V and 6 bases from J, the junction contained 9 bases not matched to a gene. CDR1 is SGHRS, CDR2 YFSETQ, per germline. CDR3 DNA, as far as it was read: TGCGCCAGCAGCCGTTTGACTAGCAACGCCGGGGAG. It encodes CASSRLTSNAGE. The full CDR3 protein reads CASSRLTSNAGELFF.

As concerns this clone: The read comes to an end 3 residues before the CDR3 does, leaving the germline J gene to fill in the end. V gene TRBV7-2 combines with J gene TRBJ1-2; TRBD1 might be the D (5 bases). CDR3 length: 14 residues. Germline assignment: CDR1 SGHTA and CDR2 FQGNSA. V was clipped by 1 base and J by 2 bases, with 8 bases between them. The CDR3 DNA, read in part, is TGTGCCAGCAGCTTAGTGGCAGGGAACTATGGC. Amino acids: CASSLVAGNYG. The whole CDR3 is CASSLVAGNYGYTF.

This clone has a count of ten or more. The CDR3 end lies 3 residues beyond the end of the read and is filled in from the germline J gene. This chain uses TRBV2 with TRBJ2-3; D gene uncertain. V was pared by 3 bases and J by 2 bases, with 9 bases between. The CDR3 covers 14 residues. Germline V gives CDR1 SNHLY, CDR2 FYNNEI. CDR3 DNA, as far as it was read: TGTGCCAGCAGTGAGATAGGGCCCACAGATACG. It codes for CASSEIGPTDT. The CDR3 in full is CASSEIGPTDTQYF. Full variable domain (missing parts from reference TRBV2 and TRBJ2-3): EPEVTQTPSHQVTQMGQEVILRCVPISNHLYFYWYRQILGQKVEFLVSFYNNEISEKSEIFDDQFSVERPDGSNFTLKIRSTKLEDSAMYFCASSEIGPTDTQYFGPGTRLTVL.

This clone was observed a few times. Coverage ceases 3 residues before the CDR3 finishes, and the germline J gene fills in the end. J is TRBJ2-7 and V is TRBV10-2; TRBD1 matches 8 bases. Looked up from germline, CDR1 is WSHSY and CDR2 is SAAADI. J was trimmed by 1 base and V by 6 bases; bases with no gene match: 5. The CDR3 totals 14 residues. The chain's CDR3 is CASRDRASSYEQYF. The covered CDR3 bases are TGCGCCAGCAGGGACAGGGCCTCTTCCTACGAG.

This clone was seen at least ten times. The CDR3 end lies 3 residues beyond the end of the read and is filled in from the germline J gene. The V gene is TRBV18, the J gene TRBJ2-7, with a possible D match to TRBD2 (6 bases). Germline V gene lookup returns CDR1 KGHSH and CDR2 LQKENI. Deletions cut 1 base from V and 6 bases from J, with 13 bases between. CDR3 length: 14 amino acids. CDR3 sequence: CASSPLTGAAEQYF. Incomplete CDR3 DNA: TGTGCCAGCTCACCACTGACGGGAGCGGCCGAG.

This clone has ten or more counts. The read is 3 residues too short to cover the CDR3 end, so that end is filled in from the germline J gene. The chain recombines TRBV19 with TRBJ2-3; tentatively, D is TRBD2 (6 bases). V lost 7 bases to trimming and J lost 2 bases, with 16 bases between them. Germline loops: CDR1 LNHDA, CDR2 SQIVND (reference sequence). The CDR3 extends over 15 amino acids. The CDR3 DNA, read in part, is TGTGCCAGTACCCATAAGGGACTTTACACAGATACG. It yields the protein CASTHKGLYTDT. The full CDR3 sequence reads CASTHKGLYTDTQYF.

The table lists this clone with many counts. Sequencing ends 3 residues short of the CDR3 end; the germline J gene provides the rest. The rearrangement links TRBV9 to TRBJ1-1, with a weak D call TRBD1 (5 bases). The CDR3 extends over 16 amino acids. Trimming took 4 bases from V and 4 from J, leaving 20 bases between them. Germline assignment: CDR1 SGDLS and CDR2 YYNGEE. CDR3 DNA, as far as it was read: TGTGCCAGCAGCCCAAGGAGGGGAAATGTGGGCACTGAA. Translated: CASSPRRGNVGTE. The entire CDR3 protein is CASSPRRGNVGTEAFF.

This clone came up many times. Read coverage stops 3 residues before the CDR3 terminus; the germline J gene supplies the remainder. The chain links TRBV5-1 to TRBJ2-2; the D gene is possibly TRBD2 (6 bases). Trimming cost V 0 bases and J 6 bases, with 18 bases left between them. Germline lookup yields CDR1 SGHRS and CDR2 YFSETQ. The CDR3 is 17 residues long. The sequenced part of the CDR3 DNA is TGCGCCAGCAGCTTGGTAGAGGCGGGGTCGGGCCCCGGGGAG. The encoded protein is CASSLVEAGSGPGE. The entire CDR3 protein reads CASSLVEAGSGPGELFF. Full variable domain (missing parts from reference TRBV5-1 and TRBJ2-2): KAGVTQTPRYLIKTRGQQVTLSCSPISGHRSVSWYQQTPGQGLQFLFEYFSETQRNKGNFPGRFSGRQFSNSRSEMNVSTLELGDSALYLCASSLVEAGSGPGELFFGEGSRLTVL.

This clone has a count of ten or more. The read is 3 residues too short to cover the CDR3 end, so that end is filled in from the germline J gene. This rearrangement joins TRBV7-2 to TRBJ2-5; the match to TRBD2 covers 7 bases. The CDR3 extends over 14 amino acids. V gave up 1 base and J gave up 1 base; unmatched junction bases: 0. Germline V gene data show CDR1 as SGHTA and CDR2 as FQGNSA. Incomplete CDR3 DNA: TGTGCCAGCAGCTTAGGACTAGCCCAAGAGACC. Protein sequence: CASSLGLAQET. From start to end, the CDR3 is CASSLGLAQETQYF.

A remark on this clone: The sequence runs out 3 residues before the end of the CDR3; the remainder is reconstructed from the germline J gene. J is TRBJ1-3 and V is TRBV2, with D maybe TRBD1 (5 bases). The V end lost 6 bases, the J end lost 6 bases, and 18 bases lay between the germline ends. The CDR3 length is 15 residues. Germline CDR1 and CDR2: SNHLY and FYNNEI. The covered CDR3 bases are TGTGCCAGCAGCCAGGAGCGGGGCGTCGAAAACACC. Protein product: CASSQERGVENT. The full CDR3 protein is CASSQERGVENTIYF.

The table lists this clone with many counts. From the germline J gene comes the end of the CDR3, since the read stops 3 residues before it. V is TRBV20-1 and J is TRBJ1-2; 8 bases align to TRBD1. The CDR3 loop spans 13 amino acids. V shed 3 bases and J 6 bases; nucleotides not matched to a gene: 6. In germline, CDR1 is DFQATT, CDR2 SNEGSKA (reference sequence). The sequenced part of the CDR3 DNA is TGCAGTGCTAGGTTACAGGGGGATGATGGC. Its translation: CSARLQGDDG. In full, the CDR3 is CSARLQGDDGYTF.

In its sample, this clone was seen many times. The CDR3 extends 3 residues past the end of the read, so its final part is completed from the germline J gene. The rearrangement joins TRBV20-1 to TRBJ2-1, with TRBD2 identical over 8 bases. CDR1 is DFQATT and CDR2 is SNEGSKA in the germline V gene (reference sequence). The CDR3 covers 15 residues. Trimming took 4 bases from V and 3 from J; bases not matched to a gene: 8. Incomplete CDR3 DNA: TGCAGTGCTACCTTAGGCGGGGGGTACTACAATGAG. The encoded protein is CSATLGGGYYNE. The entire CDR3 protein reads CSATLGGGYYNEQFF.

This clone counts as medium-sized. The read ends 3 residues shy of where the CDR3 ends; the end is completed using the germline J gene. The chain has TRBV20-1 and TRBJ2-2; D remains ambiguous. The CDR3 runs to 14 residues. V dropped 0 bases and J dropped 4 bases, with 9 bases sitting between them. Germline CDR1 DFQATT, CDR2 SNEGSKA (reference sequence). CDR3 region: CSARDLSSTGELFF. The DNA read from the CDR3 is TGCAGTGCTAGAGACTTGTCTAGCACCGGGGAG.

This clone has a count of ten or more. The sequence runs out 3 residues before the end of the CDR3; the remainder is reconstructed from the germline J gene. V gene TRBV5-1 combines with J gene TRBJ1-6; TRBD1 aligns across 8 bases. J gave up 5 bases and V 5 bases, and 3 bases lay outside the gene matches. The germline gives CDR1 SGHRS, CDR2 YFSETQ. The CDR3 runs 14 residues. The CDR3 loop reads CASRLTGDNSPLHF. The sequenced part of the CDR3 DNA is TGCGCCAGCAGGCTGACAGGGGATAATTCACCC.

This clone was observed many times. The read halts 3 residues ahead of the CDR3 end, with the missing end drawn from the germline J gene. V and J are TRBV18 and TRBJ1-4; D ambiguous. V gave up 5 bases and J gave up 0 bases, with 13 bases separating them. Germline loops: CDR1 KGHSH, CDR2 LQKENI. There are 16 residues in the CDR3. CDR3 amino acids: CASSDPGIPTNEKLFF. CDR3 bases read: TGTGCCAGCTCAGACCCGGGGATCCCAACTAATGAAAAA.

This clone was seen repeatedly, ten times or more. The DNA ends 3 residues before the CDR3 does, and the rest of the CDR3 is filled in from the germline J gene. J is TRBJ2-7 and V is TRBV7-8; tentatively, D is TRBD2 (5 bases). There are 14 residues in the CDR3. Germline V gene sequence: CDR1 SGHVS, CDR2 FQNEAQ. Trimming took 6 bases from V and 2 from J, leaving 14 bases between them. The DNA read from the CDR3 is TGTGCCAGCAGGACGGTGGACTTTACCTACGAG. Translating gives CASRTVDFTYE. Given in full, the CDR3 is CASRTVDFTYEQYF.